A single T cell receptor (beta chain) is shown here with its context. Its antigen is unknown. The sample is drawn from a study of graft-versus-host responses after intestinal transplantation. About the research overall: Anti-thymocyte globulin served as induction for all recipients, who then took tacrolimus and steroids for around 3 years. Study-wide results and caveats: Some patients had graft-donor T cell macrochimerism, and their allografts showed high graft-versus-host to host-versus-graft clonal ratios. Early post-transplant HvG declines tracked with peak circulating GvH clone levels.

The germline V gene has CDR1 SGHDT and CDR2 YYEEEE. The V gene end was trimmed by 4 bases and the J gene end by 0 bases; junction bases not matched to a gene: 10. This CDR3 has 16 amino acids. The table came from immunoSEQ multiplex PCR; TCRdb's copy has only in-frame clones and leaves some out. There are tens of thousands of clones in the sample; approximately 95% occur only once, and 0.23% lies in the top ten. This chain uses TRBV5-6 with TRBJ2-7, with 7 bases identical to TRBD2. The clonotype was recovered from a human donor who was the organ donor for an intestinal transplant. Sample: unstimulated CD8+ T cells sorted from spleen or lymph node cells, taken before transplant. CDR3 in amino acids: CASSLQAGLSSYEQYF. The CDR3 DNA reads as TGTGCCAGCAGCCTCCAAGCGGGGCTAAGCTCCTACGAGCAGTACTTC.